One sample yielded the 26 T cell receptor beta chains listed below, sequenced in a study of T cells in Graves' hyperthyroidism and ophthalmopathy (dated by TCRdb to between 2018 and 2021). Receptors were amplified or captured by multiplex PCR. The reads were generated on an Illumina HiSeq 2000. The TCR beta CDR3 regions were amplified from RNA transcripts. A first-round RT-PCR of the TCR CDR3 used the HTBI primer set with the Qiagen OneStep RT-PCR kit. TCRdb passed the public sequencing reads through fastp at Q25 and MiXCR, retaining productive beta sequences. When rows share a CDR3 protein, they turn into one entry using the most common DNA and genes. This sample comprises under 350,000 distinct CDR3 sequences, 17% of them detected only once. In total, the top ten clones hold around 57% of the sample. Specimen: blood. The receptors were sampled from an older woman with Graves' ophthalmopathy.

This clonotype has a count of ten or more. The gene calls are TRBV11-2 and TRBJ2-1; 7 positions agree with TRBD2. The CDR3 sequence is 18 residues long. V shed 3 bases, J shed 1 base, and the junction held 12 bases outside the gene matches. Germline values: CDR1 SGHAT, CDR2 FQNNGV. CDR3 amino acids: CASSLGPWGGGSYNEQFF. The CDR3 DNA sequence: TGTGCCAGCAGCTTGGGCCCATGGGGGGGGGGATCCTACAATGAGCAGTTCTTC.

V and J are TRBV28 and TRBJ2-2; 11 positions agree with TRBD2. CDR3 length: 15 residues. V lost 5 bases to trimming and J lost 5 bases; unmatched junction nucleotides: 4. Looked up from germline, CDR1 is MDHEN and CDR2 is SYDVKM. The CDR3 DNA follows: TGTGCCAGCAGTAATAGCGGGAGGGTGACCGGGGAGCTGTTTTTT. Encoded protein: CASSNSGRVTGELFF. Filled out from reference TRBV28 and TRBJ2-2, the complete variable domain reads DVKVTQSSRYLVKRTGEKVFLECVQDMDHENMFWYRQDPGLGLRLIYFSYDVKMKEKGDIPEGYSVSREKKERFSLILESASTNQTSMYLCASSNSGRVTGELFFGEGSRLTVL.

This clonotype came up once. V and J are TRBV7-6 and TRBJ1-1, with 7 nucleotides matching TRBD1. This CDR3 contains 14 residues. The V segment lost 5 bases and the J segment 1 base; nucleotides outside the gene matches: 4. CDR1 SGHVS and CDR2 FNYEAQ come from the germline V gene. The DNA for the CDR3 is TGTGCCAGCAGCGACAGGGCCTCGAACACTGAAGCTTTCTTT. Protein sequence: CASSDRASNTEAFF. Together with reference TRBV7-6 and TRBJ1-1, the CDR3 gives the full variable domain: GAGVSQSPRYKVTKRGQDVALRCDPISGHVSLYWYRQALGQGPEFLTYFNYEAQQDKSGLPNDRFSAERPEGSISTLTIQRTEQRDSAMYRCASSDRASNTEAFFGQGTRLTVV.

This clonotype appeared many times. The chain joins TRBV19 to TRBJ1-2; possible D gene TRBD1, 6 bases. CDR1 and CDR2 (germline): LNHDA, SQIVND (reference sequence). The CDR3 is made up of 13 amino acids. V lost 5 bases and J 6 bases, leaving 13 bases between the germline ends. The CDR3 coding sequence is TGTGCCAGTAGTCCGGGGGACATTCATGGCTACACCTTC. Protein product: CASSPGDIHGYTF.

In this sample, this clonotype turned up many times. The J gene is TRBJ1-4, the V gene TRBV7-9; D might be TRBD1 (6 bases). Trimming took off 1 base at V and 7 bases at J, with 16 bases between the two ends. This CDR3 has 16 residues. Germline V gene sequence: CDR1 SEHNR, CDR2 FQNEAQ (reference sequence). This chain's CDR3 is CASSLEAAGESEKLFF. CDR3 nucleotide sequence: TGTGCCAGCAGCTTAGAGGCGGCAGGGGAAAGTGAAAAACTGTTTTTT.

There are many counts of this clonotype. The chain uses TRBV20-1 and TRBJ2-1, with D perhaps matching TRBD2 (6 bases). The V gene lost 6 bases and the J gene lost 1 base, with 10 bases spanning the gap. The CDR3 runs 13 residues. In germline, CDR1 is DFQATT, CDR2 SNEGSKA (reference sequence). The CDR3, as DNA: TGCAGTGCCACCGGGACTTCCTACAATGAGCAGTTCTTC. Translated, it gives CSATGTSYNEQFF.

This clonotype has at least ten counts. The chain carries TRBV4-3 and TRBJ2-3; 9 bases are a match to TRBD2. Unmatched junction bases numbered 1, after V lost 2 bases and J lost 1 base. This CDR3 spans 15 amino acids. CDR1 LGHNA and CDR2 YSLEER come from the germline V gene. The CDR3 DNA sequence: TGCGCCAGCAGCCAACGCGGGGGGGGCACAGATACGCAGTATTTT. This translates into CASSQRGGGTDTQYF.

This clonotype showed up many times. The chain carries TRBV2 and TRBJ2-7, with TRBD1 identical over 8 bases. Losses at the gene ends were 11 bases for V and 0 bases for J; bases not matched to a gene: 3. Germline CDR1 is SNHLY and CDR2 is FYNNEI. This CDR3 is 12 amino acids long. CDR3 loop: CADRGLSYEQYF. CDR3 nucleotides: TGTGCCGACAGGGGTCTCTCCTACGAGCAGTACTTC.

This clonotype was counted many times. This sequence joins TRBV24-1 and TRBJ2-1; the D gene could be TRBD1 or TRBD2 (5 bases each). Trimming removed 5 bases at V and 2 bases at J, with 9 bases between. Germline CDR1 and CDR2: KGHDR and SFDVKD. The CDR3 spans 14 residues. CDR3 DNA: TGTGCCACCAGTGTCACGGGGCCCTACAATGAGCAGTTCTTC. This codes for CATSVTGPYNEQFF.

This clonotype turned up a few times. This chain uses TRBV27 with TRBJ1-1, with no clear D. The V end lost 8 bases, the J end lost 1 base, and 14 bases lay between the germline ends. CDR1 and CDR2 (germline): MNHEY, SMNVEV (reference sequence). This CDR3 is built from 14 residues. The CDR3: CASQVGPGNTEAFF. CDR3 coding DNA: TGTGCCAGCCAGGTTGGCCCTGGGAACACTGAAGCTTTCTTT.

The chain couples TRBV28 to TRBJ1-5; the match to TRBD1 covers 9 bases. Germline lookup yields CDR1 MDHEN and CDR2 SYDVKM. V gave up 6 bases and J gave up 6 bases; unmatched junction bases: 3. The CDR3 has 13 amino acids. The CDR3 sequence is CASRGQGAQPQHF. DNA for the CDR3: TGTGCCAGCAGGGGACAGGGTGCTCAGCCCCAGCATTTT.

In this sample, this clonotype turned up a few times. The rearrangement links TRBV5-4 to TRBJ2-3; TRBD2 aligns across 8 bases. CDR1 is SGHNT, CDR2 YYREEE, per germline (reference sequence). CDR3 length: 16 amino acids. V dropped 1 base and J dropped 1; count of bases not matched to a gene: 5. The CDR3: CASSLLVSGGTDTQYF. The CDR3 DNA follows: TGTGCCAGCAGCTTGTTAGTTAGCGGGGGCACAGATACGCAGTATTTT.

In its sample, this clonotype was seen many times. The V call is TRBV5-1, the J call TRBJ1-1; possible D gene TRBD1, 6 bases. The length of the CDR3 is 15 residues. V was clipped by 4 bases and J by 3 bases, with 16 bases between them. CDR1 and CDR2 (germline): SGHRS, YFSETQ. CDR3 bases: TGCGCCAGCAGCGTGGACAGACCTTCCTACACTGAAGCTTTCTTT. Translation: CASSVDRPSYTEAFF.

With respect to this clonotype: A much bigger clone sits one base away, suggesting this may be a read error. This chain uses TRBV28 with TRBJ2-1; D gene ambiguous. Trimming left V 5 bases short and J 8 bases short, with 19 bases between. Per germline, CDR1 MDHEN and CDR2 SYDVKM. The CDR3 has 15 residues. DNA for the CDR3: TGTGCCAGCAGTCCAAATCGACCATCTGACCATGAGCAGTTCTTC. It encodes CASSPNRPSDHEQFF.

There are many counts of this clonotype. The chain uses TRBV2 and TRBJ1-5; D is unresolved. Germline V gives CDR1 SNHLY, CDR2 FYNNEI. V was cut by 0 bases and J by 9 bases, with 9 bases left in between. The CDR3 has 13 amino acids. The DNA for the CDR3 is TGTGCCAGCAGTGAAGCGCAGGTAGGGCCCCAGCATTTT. Its translation: CASSEAQVGPQHF.

The genes are TRBV27 and TRBJ2-2, with 10 bases matching TRBD1. The CDR3 has 17 residues. The germline V gene encodes CDR1 MNHEY and CDR2 SMNVEV (reference sequence). Unmatched junction bases numbered 9, after V lost 0 bases and J lost 8 bases. The CDR3 region is CASSLSRTGGGEGELFF. The CDR3 DNA follows: TGTGCCAGCAGTTTATCCAGGACAGGGGGGGGTGAAGGGGAGCTGTTTTTT.

V is TRBV6-1 and J is TRBJ1-4; D gene unclear. Trimming stripped 6 bases from V and 8 bases from J, with 10 bases between. There are 12 residues in the CDR3. Germline CDR1 reads MNHNS; CDR2 reads SASEGT. CDR3 amino acids: CASSRLGEKLFF. Here the CDR3 DNA reads TGTGCCAGCAGCCGACTAGGGGAAAAACTGTTTTTT.

This clonotype was picked up many times. The rearrangement uses TRBV7-9 and TRBJ1-1, with a tentative D call TRBD1 (5 bases). The CDR3 consists of 12 residues. V lost 9 bases and J lost 3, with 11 bases in between. CDR1 and CDR2 (germline): SEHNR, FQNEAQ (reference sequence). The CDR3 nucleotides are TGTGCCAGTACAAGACAGCACACTGAAGCTTTCTTT. This sequence encodes CASTRQHTEAFF.

This clonotype was seen a handful of times. The rearrangement uses TRBV10-3 and TRBJ2-3, with TRBD1 identical over 9 bases. J gave up 4 bases and V 3 bases, and 5 bases lay outside the gene matches. Germline V lookup: CDR1 ENHRY, CDR2 SYGVKD. The CDR3 runs to 15 residues. The CDR3 coding sequence is TGTGCCATCAGTGACCCGGGACAGGGCCCAGATACGCAGTATTTT. This encodes CAISDPGQGPDTQYF.

This clonotype was seen repeatedly, ten times or more. The CDR3 DNA is TGTGCCAGCAGCCCCACACACGGCACAGATACGCAGTATTTT. Translated: CASSPTHGTDTQYF. The V call is TRBV7-2, the J call TRBJ2-3, with D hard to call. V lost 5 bases, J lost 1 base, and 10 bases lay in between. The CDR3 is made up of 14 amino acids. Germline assignment: CDR1 SGHTA and CDR2 FQGNSA.

In its sample, this clonotype was seen a few times. The rearrangement joins TRBV7-2 to TRBJ2-7; a possible D gene is TRBD1 (6 bases). Per germline, CDR1 SGHTA and CDR2 FQGNSA. The CDR3 has 15 residues. Between the trimmed V and J ends, which lost 5 bases and 4 bases, there was a span of 18 bases. In DNA form, the CDR3 reads TGTGCCAGCAGCCTTCCTTCAGGGGCGCTATACGAGCAGTACTTC. Translation gives CASSLPSGALYEQYF.

This clonotype came up a few times. An end of the junction differs from the germline gene, which may be a read error. J is TRBJ1-3 and V is TRBV11-2; D gene uncertain. CDR1 is SGHAT and CDR2 is FQNNGV in the germline V gene. This CDR3 contains 14 residues. CDR3 nucleotides: TGTGCCAGCAGCTTAGATCGATTGGGAAACGCCATATATTTT. Residues: CASSLDRLGNAIYF.

This clonotype was recorded a few times. The V gene is TRBV18, the J gene TRBJ2-2, with a possible D match to TRBD1 (5 bases). The CDR3 extends over 16 amino acids. Deletions cut 6 bases from V and 7 bases from J, with 21 bases between. Germline values: CDR1 KGHSH, CDR2 LQKENI. This CDR3 is CASSPTLSTDGGELFF. The CDR3 DNA reads as TGTGCCAGCTCGCCTACCCTGTCGACAGATGGCGGGGAGCTGTTTTTT.

Many counts were recorded for this clonotype. The chain joins TRBV7-9 to TRBJ1-2; 9 nucleotides align to TRBD1. CDR3 size: 13 residues. Germline CDR1 is SEHNR and CDR2 is FQNEAQ (reference sequence). V trimming: 6 bases; J trimming: 5 bases; junction bases outside the gene matches: 4. The CDR3 sequence is CASSPGTGYGYTF. The CDR3 DNA is TGTGCCAGCAGTCCCGGGACAGGGTATGGCTACACCTTC.

The table lists this clonotype with many counts. This chain uses TRBV28 with TRBJ1-5, with D perhaps TRBD1 (5 bases). Germline values: CDR1 MDHEN, CDR2 SYDVKM. Deletions cut 4 bases from V and 6 bases from J, with 22 bases between. The CDR3 has 17 amino acids. The CDR3 DNA reads TGTGCCAGCAGTTCCTCTTGGGGGTGGTCATCGTCTCAGCCCCAGCATTTT. It specifies CASSSSWGWSSSQPQHF.

Of note for this clonotype: This may stem from a read error, because a much larger clone lies one nucleotide away. The chain has TRBV30 and TRBJ2-1, with 7 positions matching TRBD2. There are 15 residues in the CDR3. Germline CDR1 and CDR2: GTSNPN and SVGIG (reference sequence). CDR3 nucleotides: TGTGCCTGGAAAAAGCGGGGAGGTTCCTACGATGAGCAGTTCTTC. Translating gives CAWKKRGGSYDEQFF.